This T cell receptor (beta chain) was identified in a study of monozygotic twins with inflammatory bowel disease. Points from the study as a whole: TCRbeta inverse Simpson diversity was decreased in IBD patients versus healthy co-twins.

CDR1 and CDR2 from the germline V gene are DFQATT and SNEGSKA (reference sequence). This CDR3 comprises 14 residues. TCRdb reprocessed the 5' RACE reads and reports one entry per CDR3 protein, with no DNA. This sample's table has 330,000 or so distinct CDR3 sequences. Turning to this clonotype: The antigen is undetermined.

This sequence joins TRBV20-1 and TRBJ1-1; TCRdb calls TRBD1, which cannot be checked without DNA. Sequenced input: blood. The sequence was obtained from a human donor with ulcerative colitis or Crohn's disease, or a healthy co-twin of an affected twin (not recorded which). The chain's CDR3 is CSAADGTVNTEAFF.